Sequencing of this T cell receptor beta chain was carried out in a study of T cell responses to AZD1222 COVID-19 vaccine. Concerning this clone: The antigen is unknown.

Clones were read by immunoSEQ multiplex PCR, and TCRdb kept only the in-frame ones, dropping some. Of over 120,000 clones in the sample, 80% to 95% were seen once. Per germline, CDR1 SGHRS and CDR2 YFSETQ. The CDR3 covers 18 residues. With V trimmed by 1 base and J by 6 bases, 11 bases remained unmatched. Study findings and constraints: Unmutated variant regions are reportedly the target of nearly half of TCRs that are spike-specific.

The chain is built from TRBV5-1 and TRBJ2-1, with 12 bases matching TRBD2. The TCR sequence derives from an adult who received the AZD1222 COVID-19 vaccine. Sequencing was performed on peripheral blood, taken 28 days after the second AZD1222 dose. The CDR3 DNA reads as TGCGCCAGCAGCTTGCCCCCTACCTTACTAGCGGGAGGCAATGAGCAGTTCTTC. Translating it yields CASSLPPTLLAGGNEQFF.